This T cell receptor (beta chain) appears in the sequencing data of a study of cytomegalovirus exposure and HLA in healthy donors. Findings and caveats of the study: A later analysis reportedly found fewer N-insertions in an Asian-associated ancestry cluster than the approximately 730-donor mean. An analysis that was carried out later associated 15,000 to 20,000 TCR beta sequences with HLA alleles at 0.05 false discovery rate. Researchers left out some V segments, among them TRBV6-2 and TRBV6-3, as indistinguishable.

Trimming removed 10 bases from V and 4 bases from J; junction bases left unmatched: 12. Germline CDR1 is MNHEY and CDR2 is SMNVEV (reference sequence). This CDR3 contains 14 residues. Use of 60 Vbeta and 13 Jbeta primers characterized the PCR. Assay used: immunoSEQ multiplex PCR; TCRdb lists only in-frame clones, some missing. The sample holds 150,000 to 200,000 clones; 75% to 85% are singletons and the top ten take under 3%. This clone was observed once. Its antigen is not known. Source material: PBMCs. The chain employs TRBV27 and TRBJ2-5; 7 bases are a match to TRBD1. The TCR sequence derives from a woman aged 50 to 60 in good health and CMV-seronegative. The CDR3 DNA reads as TGTGCCACCCGTGAGGTAGGGGGCTTAGAGACCCAGTACTTC. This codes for CATREVGGLETQYF.